This record looks at one TCR beta chain sequence and its context. Antigen unknown. These data originate in a study of cytomegalovirus exposure and HLA in healthy donors. The CDR3 totals 14 residues. Germline CDR1 and CDR2: SQVTM and ANQGSEA. With V trimmed by 6 bases and J by 5 bases, 11 bases remained unmatched. Separate from the 666-subject first cohort was the approximately 130-subject validation cohort, to which the donors belonged. Here immunoSEQ multiplex PCR was the method, and the copy in TCRdb shows in-frame clones only, minus some. The sample lists tens of thousands of clones, around 90% occurring once. Study-wide points: Reports showed the classifier diagnosing cytomegalovirus status with high specificity and sensitivity. A list of 164 TCR beta chains associated with cytomegalovirus was given. In vitro checks showed that a few CMV-associated chains really do target CMV antigens.

The origin of this receptor is a woman aged 18-30 years in good health and CMV-seronegative. This sequence joins TRBV29-1 and TRBJ2-3; 7 bases line up with TRBD2. The sample consisted of PBMCs. The CDR3 is CSVGIAGFRDTQYF. CDR3 DNA sequence: TGCAGCGTCGGAATAGCGGGCTTCAGAGATACGCAGTATTTT.